These 15 T cell receptor beta chains originate from one sample sequenced in a study of T cells after yellow fever vaccination. Via MiXCR, TCRdb re-called the 5' RACE reads, giving one row per CDR3 protein. Of 620,000 or so distinct CDR3 sequences detected, 12% appear once; the ten largest clones hold about 15%. This sample comprised PBMCs, obtained on the day of the yellow fever booster vaccination. These receptors came from a man under 40 who received the YFV17D yellow fever vaccine.

The rearrangement links TRBV20-1 to TRBJ2-7; TRBD1 is a possible D gene (5 bases). The V gene lost 5 bases and the J gene lost 2 bases, with 10 bases spanning the gap. The CDR3 extends over 12 amino acids. Germline lookup yields CDR1 DFQATT and CDR2 SNEGSKA (reference sequence). CDR3 protein: CSAYRSTYEQYF. In DNA form, the CDR3 reads TGCAGTGCTTACAGGAGTACCTACGAGCAGTACTTC.

Many counts were recorded for this clonotype. The chain links TRBV5-1 to TRBJ2-7, with D uncertain. Per germline, CDR1 SGHRS and CDR2 YFSETQ. Trimming took 1 base from V and 0 from J, leaving 8 bases between them. This CDR3 is built from 14 residues. The CDR3, as DNA: TGCGCCAGCAGCTTGACGGAGAGCTCCTACGAGCAGTACTTC. Its translation: CASSLTESSYEQYF.

In this sample, this clonotype turned up a few times. The rearrangement links TRBV25-1 to TRBJ2-2; D not resolved. The CDR3 spans 14 residues. V dropped 6 bases and J dropped 8 bases, with 16 bases sitting between them. Germline CDR1 MGHDK, CDR2 SYGVNS. In DNA, the CDR3 is TGTGCCAGCAGGAAAGGGCGAGTAGGTGGGGAGCTGTTTTTT. Amino acid sequence: CASRKGRVGGELFF.

This clonotype was detected ten times or more. The V and J genes are TRBV5-1 and TRBJ2-2; maybe TRBD2 (5 bases). Looked up from germline, CDR1 is SGHRS and CDR2 is YFSETQ. CDR3 size: 13 residues. Deletions cut 1 base from V and 9 bases from J, with 10 bases between. For the CDR3, the DNA is TGCGCCAGCAGCTTGCTCCTAGCTCGGGAGCTGTTTTTT. It encodes CASSLLLARELFF.

This clonotype was seen a few times. The chain combines TRBV12-3 or TRBV12-4 with TRBJ2-7; weak D call: TRBD1 (6 bases). Deletions cut 5 bases from V and 6 bases from J, with 20 bases between. The CDR3 totals 15 residues. CDR3 protein: CASSPFPGTPIEQYF. As DNA, the CDR3 is TGTGCCAGCAGTCCGTTCCCCGGGACACCGATCGAGCAGTACTTC.

The chain couples TRBV24-1 to TRBJ2-2; tentatively, D is TRBD1 (5 bases). Per the germline V gene, CDR1 is KGHDR and CDR2 is SFDVKD. Trimming shortened V by 4 bases and J by 4 bases, and 15 bases separated the two germline ends. The CDR3 length is 16 residues. CDR3 sequence: CATSDLDQGPTGELFF. CDR3 bases: TGTGCCACCAGTGACCTGGATCAGGGCCCCACCGGGGAGCTGTTTTTT.

This clonotype showed up just a few times. The rearrangement links TRBV15 to TRBJ2-5; D remains unclear. CDR3 length: 17 residues. Trimming took 0 bases from V and 3 from J, leaving 17 bases between them. Germline V gene sequence: CDR1 LNHNV, CDR2 YYDKDF (reference sequence). The CDR3 coding sequence is TGTGCCACCAGCAGAGATCACGTCGGGTACGGTGAAGAGACCCAGTACTTC. Its protein product is CATSRDHVGYGEETQYF. The whole variable domain, filled in from reference TRBV15 and TRBJ2-5, reads DAMVIQNPRYQVTQFGKPVTLSCSQTLNHNVMYWYQQKSSQAPKLLFHYYDKDFNNEADTPDNFQSRRPNTSFCFLDIRSPGLGDTAMYLCATSRDHVGYGEETQYFGPGTRLLVL.

This clonotype appeared a few times. V usage is TRBV6-2 or TRBV6-3 and J usage is TRBJ2-7, with 7 bases identical to TRBD2. The V segment lost 2 bases and the J segment 3 bases; nucleotides outside the gene matches: 10. Germline V lookup: CDR1 MNHEY, CDR2 SVGEGT. This CDR3 comprises 16 residues. The CDR3 region is CASSYEGTGLGYEQYF. CDR3 in DNA: TGTGCCAGCAGTTACGAGGGCACCGGACTAGGCTACGAGCAGTACTTC.

V usage is TRBV14 and J usage is TRBJ1-2; D unresolved. Trimming shortened V by 1 base and J by 7 bases, and 7 bases separated the two germline ends. This CDR3 is 12 amino acids long. CDR1 SGHDN and CDR2 FVKESK come from the germline V gene. DNA for the CDR3: TGTGCCAGCAGCCAAGGTCTAAGTGGCTACACCTTC. Translation gives CASSQGLSGYTF.

The chain has TRBV11-3 and TRBJ2-1; the D gene is possibly TRBD2 (7 bases). V was trimmed by 6 bases and J by 6 bases, leaving 12 bases between them. The CDR3 covers 13 residues. CDR1 and CDR2 (germline): SGHNT, YENEEA. In nucleotides, the CDR3 is TGTGCCAGCAGATCCGCGGGGGCCAATGAGCAGTTCTTC. This sequence encodes CASRSAGANEQFF.

This chain joins TRBV5-8 and TRBJ2-1; 10 bases match TRBD1. With 4 bases clipped from V and 8 bases from J, the junction kept 6 bases outside the gene matches. This CDR3 is 14 amino acids long. Germline assignment: CDR1 SGHTS and CDR2 YDEGEE. CDR3 in amino acids: CASSAGQGIDEQFF. CDR3 nucleotides: TGTGCCAGCAGCGCGGGACAGGGGATCGATGAGCAGTTCTTC.

The CDR3 reads CASSPRAVGGQQYF. The CDR3 DNA reads TGTGCCAGCAGCCCGAGGGCAGTGGGGGGACAGCAGTACTTC. V and J are TRBV7-2 and TRBJ2-7; tentatively, D is TRBD2 (6 bases). Trimming took off 5 bases at V and 8 bases at J, with 19 bases between the two ends. The CDR3 sequence is 14 residues long. Germline-derived CDR1 and CDR2 are SGHTA and FQGNSA.

The V and J genes are TRBV10-3 and TRBJ2-7; a possible D gene is TRBD2 (6 bases). From germline, CDR1 is ENHRY and CDR2 SYGVKD. V was pared by 3 bases and J by 0 bases, with 12 bases between. The CDR3 has 15 amino acids. CDR3 protein: CAISDGTQSSYEQYF. The CDR3 DNA is TGTGCCATCAGTGACGGGACTCAGAGCTCCTACGAGCAGTACTTC.

This clonotype was counted ten times or more. This chain uses TRBV27 with TRBJ2-2; D uncertain. Trimming stripped 5 bases from V and 6 bases from J, with 10 bases between. Germline CDR1 MNHEY, CDR2 SMNVEV (reference sequence). The CDR3 length is 13 residues. This CDR3 reads CASSLLLAGELFF. CDR3 nucleotides: TGTGCCAGCAGTCTCCTCCTTGCCGGGGAGCTGTTTTTT.

This clonotype came up many times. The gene calls are TRBV29-1 and TRBJ2-7; D is uncertain. The CDR3 covers 11 residues. Germline CDR1 and CDR2: SQVTM and ANQGSEA. The V gene lost 5 bases and the J gene lost 0 bases, with 5 bases spanning the gap. The CDR3 region is CSVTSSYEQYF. Here the CDR3 DNA reads TGCAGCGTTACGAGCTCCTACGAGCAGTACTTC.